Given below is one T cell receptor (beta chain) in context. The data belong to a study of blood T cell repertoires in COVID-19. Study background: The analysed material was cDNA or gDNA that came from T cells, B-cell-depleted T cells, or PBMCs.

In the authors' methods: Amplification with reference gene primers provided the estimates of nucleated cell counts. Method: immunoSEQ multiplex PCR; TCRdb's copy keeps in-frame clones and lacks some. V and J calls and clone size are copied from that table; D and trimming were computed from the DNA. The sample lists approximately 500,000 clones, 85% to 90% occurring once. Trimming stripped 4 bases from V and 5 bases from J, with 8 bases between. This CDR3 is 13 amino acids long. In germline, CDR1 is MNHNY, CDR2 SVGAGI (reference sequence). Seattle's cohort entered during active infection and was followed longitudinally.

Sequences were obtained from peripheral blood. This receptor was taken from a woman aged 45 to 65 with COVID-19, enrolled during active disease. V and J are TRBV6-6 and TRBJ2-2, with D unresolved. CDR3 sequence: CASSFSQTGELFF. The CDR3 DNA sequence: TGTGCCAGCAGTTTTTCTCAGACCGGGGAGCTGTTTTTT.